Shown below are 3 T cell receptor beta chains from a single sample sequenced in a study of identical twins. TCRdb fed the 5' RACE reads into MiXCR, producing one record per CDR3 protein. The table has 450,000 to 600,000 distinct CDR3 sequences, approximately 20% seen once. Another study also made use of these data, one on yellow fever vaccine responses in identical twins.

Material: CD4+ T cells sorted from blood. The receptors were sampled from a woman aged 18-35 years in good health.

This clonotype was counted between two and nine times. The J gene is TRBJ2-1, the V gene TRBV7-9; 7 bases are shared with TRBD2. The CDR3 consists of 15 residues. CDR1 and CDR2 from the germline V gene are SEHNR and FQNEAQ (reference sequence). The V segment lost 8 bases and the J segment 4 bases; nucleotides outside the gene matches: 11. The CDR3 bases are TGTGCCAGCGTAAAAGCGGGGAGTTATTACAATGAGCAGTTCTTC. Translation gives CASVKAGSYYNEQFF.

The rearrangement links TRBV4-1 to TRBJ2-7, with a weak D call TRBD1 (6 bases). V dropped 0 bases and J dropped 4 bases, with 7 bases sitting between them. This CDR3 comprises 13 residues. CDR1 is MGHRA and CDR2 is YSYEKL in the germline V gene. The CDR3 nucleotides read TGCGCCAGCAGCCAAGAGGACAGTTACGAGCAGTACGTC. Encoded protein: CASSQEDSYEQYV.

This clonotype has ten or more counts. The rearrangement uses TRBV6-2 or TRBV6-3 and TRBJ1-1, with 7 bases matching TRBD1. V lost 4 bases and J lost 0; bases outside the gene matches: 5. CDR3 length: 15 amino acids. Looked up from germline, CDR1 is MNHEY and CDR2 is SVGEGT. The DNA of the CDR3 is TGTGCCAGCAGTTCCGGGGACAGACTGAACACTGAAGCTTTCTTT. It specifies CASSSGDRLNTEAFF.